The 11 T cell receptor beta chains reported below all come from one sample, sequenced in a study of T cell responses to AZD1222 COVID-19 vaccine. Some clones are missing from TCRdb's copy, which holds only in-frame ones; the method was immunoSEQ multiplex PCR. The table lists roughly 120,000 clones, about 87% of them singletons. This specimen consisted of peripheral blood, obtained on day 0 of AZD1222 vaccination. The receptors stem from an adult in good health.

This rearrangement joins TRBV5-5 to TRBJ1-3; D is uncertain. The germline V gene has CDR1 SGHKS and CDR2 YYEKEE (reference sequence). CDR3 length equals 15 residues. V was trimmed by 2 bases and J by 2 bases, leaving 11 bases between them. The CDR3 spells CASSFGLGAGNTIYF. The CDR3 DNA reads TGTGCCAGCAGCTTTGGGTTAGGTGCTGGAAACACCATATATTTT.

This clone appeared once. The genes are TRBV29-1 and TRBJ1-1; 9 bases are shared with TRBD1. Germline V gene data show CDR1 as SQVTM and CDR2 as ANQGSEA. There are 12 residues in the CDR3. J was trimmed by 7 bases and V by 4 bases; bases with no gene match: 4. In DNA, the CDR3 is TGCAGCGTTGGGAGGGACAGGGTTGAAGCTTTCTTT. This encodes CSVGRDRVEAFF.

The gene calls are TRBV12-3 or TRBV12-4 and TRBJ1-1; D is unresolved. Trimming stripped 8 bases from V and 4 bases from J, with 11 bases between. The length of the CDR3 is 12 residues. CDR3 in DNA: TGTGCCAGCGGATTACTAAGCACTGAAGCTTTCTTT. It specifies CASGLLSTEAFF.

The CDR3 sequence: CASSEKGRWYTEAFF. The CDR3 DNA reads as TGTGCCAGCAGTGAAAAAGGCCGGTGGTACACTGAAGCTTTCTTT. V and J are TRBV6-1 and TRBJ1-1; D not resolved. V was shortened by 2 bases and J by 3 bases, with 13 bases between the two germline ends. Per the germline V gene, CDR1 is MNHNS and CDR2 is SASEGT. This CDR3 spans 15 amino acids.

This chain joins TRBV7-3 and TRBJ2-2, with 10 positions matching TRBD1. CDR3 length: 16 residues. The germline V gene has CDR1 SGHTA and CDR2 FQGTGA. With 6 bases clipped from V and 2 bases from J, the junction kept 6 bases outside the gene matches. The CDR3 protein is CASRRGTGANTGELFF. CDR3 DNA sequence: TGTGCCAGCAGACGTGGGACAGGGGCAAACACCGGGGAGCTGTTTTTT.

The V call is TRBV7-9, the J call TRBJ1-5; D is ambiguous. CDR1 is SEHNR and CDR2 is FQNEAQ in the germline V gene (reference sequence). The ends were cut back, 5 bases at V and 7 bases at J, with 12 bases in the middle. The CDR3 extends over 13 amino acids. The CDR3 is CASSPDIGQPQHF. The CDR3 DNA reads as TGTGCCAGCAGCCCGGATATAGGGCAGCCCCAGCATTTT. The variable domain in full, completed from reference TRBV7-9 and TRBJ1-5, reads DTGVSQNPRHKITKRGQNVTFRCDPISEHNRLYWYRQTLGQGPEFLTYFQNEAQLEKSRLLSDRFSAERPKGSFSTLEIQRTEQGDSAMYLCASSPDIGQPQHFGDGTRLSIL.

The chain carries TRBV9 and TRBJ1-5; the match to TRBD1 covers 11 bases. V was clipped by 4 bases and J by 0 bases; unmatched bases: 3. The CDR3 runs 16 residues. The germline V gene has CDR1 SGDLS and CDR2 YYNGEE. The CDR3 loop is CASSPGTGGSNQPQHF. The CDR3 DNA reads TGTGCCAGCAGCCCCGGGACAGGGGGTAGCAATCAGCCCCAGCATTTT.

J is TRBJ2-3 and V is TRBV7-8; no firm D call. Germline V gives CDR1 SGHVS, CDR2 FQNEAQ. The CDR3 is 15 amino acids. Deletions cut 5 bases from V and 2 bases from J, with 14 bases between. The DNA of the CDR3 is TGTGCCAGCAGCACGCGCCCGGGCACCACAGATACGCAGTATTTT. This gives the protein CASSTRPGTTDTQYF.

The gene calls are TRBV7-8 and TRBJ2-7, with D uncertain. CDR1 and CDR2 (germline): SGHVS, FQNEAQ. This CDR3 is built from 12 residues. Trimming cost V 5 bases and J 2 bases, with 7 bases left between them. The CDR3 DNA reads TGTGCCAGCAGCCCTAACGCCTACGAGCAGTACTTC. Amino acid sequence: CASSPNAYEQYF.

The gene calls are TRBV12-5 and TRBJ1-2; the match to TRBD1 covers 7 bases. CDR3 length: 15 residues. The V segment lost 2 bases and the J segment 4 bases; nucleotides outside the gene matches: 7. Germline CDR1 and CDR2: LGHNT and FRNRAP. CDR3 region: CASGLLDRLSYGYTF. DNA for the CDR3: TGTGCTAGTGGTTTGCTGGACAGGTTAAGCTATGGCTACACCTTC.

This clone was seen only once. This chain connects TRBV5-6 to TRBJ1-3, with D possibly matching TRBD1 (6 bases). CDR3 size: 14 residues. V was shortened by 6 bases and J by 4 bases, with 14 bases between the two germline ends. The germline V gene has CDR1 SGHDT and CDR2 YYEEEE. For the CDR3, the DNA is TGTGCCAGCATCCGGGGGCCAGGCGGAAACACCATATATTTT. Translated: CASIRGPGGNTIYF.